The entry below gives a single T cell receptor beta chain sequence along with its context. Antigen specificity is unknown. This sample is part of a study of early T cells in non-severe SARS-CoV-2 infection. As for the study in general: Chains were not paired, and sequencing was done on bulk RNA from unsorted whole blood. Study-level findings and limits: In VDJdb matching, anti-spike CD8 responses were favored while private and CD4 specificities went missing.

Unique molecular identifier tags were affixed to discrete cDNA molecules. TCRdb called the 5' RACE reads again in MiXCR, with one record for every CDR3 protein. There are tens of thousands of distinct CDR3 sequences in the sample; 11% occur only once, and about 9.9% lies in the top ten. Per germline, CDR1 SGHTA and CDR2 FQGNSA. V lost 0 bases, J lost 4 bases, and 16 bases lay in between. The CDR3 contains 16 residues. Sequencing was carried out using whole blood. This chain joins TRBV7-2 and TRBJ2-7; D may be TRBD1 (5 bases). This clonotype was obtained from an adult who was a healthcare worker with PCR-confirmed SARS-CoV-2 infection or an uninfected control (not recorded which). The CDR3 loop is CASSLASGAGKYEQYF. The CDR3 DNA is TGTGCCAGCAGCTTAGCGAGTGGGGCAGGGAAATACGAGCAGTACTTC.